The 3 T cell receptor beta chains below come from one sample, sequenced in a study of human T cells and chemical hapten exposure. As for time point: patch test 3, about 24 weeks after DPC sensitization. Treatment reported: therapeutic diphenylcyclopropenone sensitization with weekly scalp DPC. TCRdb ran MiXCR on the RACE reads and lists one entry per CDR3 protein. Of 55,000 to 75,000 distinct CDR3 sequences listed, 9.5% to 15% are singletons. The material sequenced was whole blood, taken in connection with sensitization to the hapten diphenylcyclopropenone (DPC). These TCRs come from a man aged 30 to 39 with alopecia areata. Some clones in this sample may be carry-over from other donors' samples.

The sample holds many counts of this clonotype. This chain uses TRBV9 with TRBJ2-5; weak D call: TRBD2 (5 bases). This CDR3 comprises 15 residues. V dropped 4 bases and J dropped 3 bases, with 16 bases sitting between them. Germline-derived CDR1 and CDR2 are SGDLS and YYNGEE. CDR3 sequence reads: CASSPHPRAEETQYF. DNA of the CDR3: TGTGCCAGCAGCCCCCACCCCAGAGCGGAAGAGACCCAGTACTTC.

This sequence joins TRBV5-1 and TRBJ2-5; a weak D match, TRBD1 (6 bases). Germline CDR1 reads SGHRS; CDR2 reads YFSETQ. Trimming took off 7 bases at V and 2 bases at J, with 12 bases between the two ends. The CDR3 loop spans 13 amino acids. The chain's CDR3 is CASRLQGQETQYF. DNA of the CDR3: TGCGCCAGCCGACTCCAGGGGCAAGAGACCCAGTACTTC.

This clonotype was detected only a few times. This sequence joins TRBV29-1 and TRBJ2-2; TRBD1 matches at 7 bases. From germline, CDR1 is SQVTM and CDR2 ANQGSEA. CDR3 size: 14 residues. J was trimmed by 1 base and V by 4 bases; bases with no gene match: 3. The CDR3 sequence is CSVAGQRNTGELFF. The CDR3 DNA reads TGCAGCGTTGCGGGACAGAGGAACACCGGGGAGCTGTTTTTT.